This T cell receptor beta chain was captured in a study of blood T cell repertoires in COVID-19. Overall study context: Donors in the United States, Italy and Spain gave samples during acute or convalescent COVID-19. Sources were T cells, B-cell-depleted T cells, or PBMCs; the material itself was cDNA or gDNA.

In the original workflow: Estimation of nucleated cell counts relied on the amplification of reference gene primers. TCRdb keeps only in-frame clones here, not all; method: immunoSEQ multiplex PCR. That table is the source of V, J and clone size, and D and trimming were worked out from the DNA. The repertoire holds tens of thousands of clones, about 88% seen once, with approximately 20% in the top ten. This clone showed up just once. In germline, CDR1 is LNHDA, CDR2 SQIVND (reference sequence). This CDR3 has 13 residues. Trimming removed 5 bases at V and 0 bases at J, with 7 bases between. V and J are TRBV19 and TRBJ2-5; D unresolved. Sequenced input: peripheral blood. This receptor was taken from a human donor in a cohort sampled during active COVID-19. The DNA of the CDR3 is TGTGCCAGTAGTTCCGTCGACCAAGAGACCCAGTACTTC. This encodes CASSSVDQETQYF.